Each of the 7 T cell receptor beta chains below was sequenced from the same sample in a study of blood T cell repertoires in COVID-19. Clones were sequenced by immunoSEQ multiplex PCR, and TCRdb holds only the in-frame ones, with some missing. Here the sample spans around 42,000 clones, roughly 89% being singletons. Sequencing was done on a sample of peripheral blood. The receptors come from a middle-aged man with active COVID-19.

The chain carries TRBV19 and TRBJ1-1; 8 bases agree with TRBD1. Germline CDR1 LNHDA, CDR2 SQIVND (reference sequence). The CDR3 is made up of 15 amino acids. V was pared by 3 bases and J by 6 bases, with 9 bases of the junction left unmatched. This CDR3 reads CASSIRGQGSAEAFF. The CDR3 nucleotides are TGTGCCAGTAGTATTCGTGGACAGGGTAGCGCTGAAGCTTTCTTT.

The chain is built from TRBV4-3 and TRBJ1-1; the match to TRBD1 covers 7 bases. The germline V gene has CDR1 LGHNA and CDR2 YSLEER. The V and J ends lost 1 base and 0 bases, in that order; junction bases with no gene match: 2. This CDR3 is built from 15 residues. The CDR3 here is CASSQVGQMNTEAFF. In nucleotides, the CDR3 is TGCGCCAGCAGCCAAGTGGGACAGATGAACACTGAAGCTTTCTTT.

This clone appeared a single time. V is TRBV3-1 (or the pseudogene TRBV3-2) and J is TRBJ2-7, with no clear D. Germline V gene lookup returns CDR1 LGHDT and CDR2 YNNKEL (reference sequence). CDR3 length: 13 residues. V gave up 0 bases and J gave up 4 bases, with 7 bases separating them. In DNA form, the CDR3 reads TGTGCCAGCAGCCAAGAGTGGCGGTACGAGCAGTACTTC. This codes for CASSQEWRYEQYF.

J is TRBJ2-1 and V is TRBV9, with TRBD2 matching 8 bases. The germline CDR1 and CDR2 sequences are SGDLS and YYNGEE. V lost 0 bases, J lost 9 bases, and 8 bases stayed unmatched. The CDR3 has 15 residues. In DNA, the CDR3 is TGTGCCAGCAGCGTAGGGCCGGGGGGGGCCGGTGAGCAGTTCTTC. This encodes CASSVGPGGAGEQFF.

V gene TRBV28 combines with J gene TRBJ1-4, with TRBD1 matching over 9 bases. This CDR3 contains 17 residues. Germline assignment: CDR1 MDHEN and CDR2 SYDVKM. Trimming took 4 bases from V and 2 from J; bases not matched to a gene: 8. In DNA form, the CDR3 reads TGTGCCAGCAGTTCAGTCGGGACAGGGAGGACTAATGAAAAACTGTTTTTT. This codes for CASSSVGTGRTNEKLFF.

V and J are TRBV28 and TRBJ1-2, with 8 bases lining up with TRBD1. Germline CDR1 is MDHEN and CDR2 is SYDVKM. V was pared by 2 bases and J by 8 bases, with 13 bases of the junction left unmatched. This CDR3 has 16 residues. CDR3 in amino acids: CASSLGSAGGFLGYTF. In DNA, the CDR3 is TGTGCCAGCAGTTTAGGGTCGGCAGGGGGCTTTCTGGGCTACACCTTC.

The chain carries TRBV5-1 and TRBJ1-6; D remains ambiguous. The CDR3 totals 14 residues. V lost 1 base and J 5 bases, leaving 7 bases between the germline ends. Germline V gene sequence: CDR1 SGHRS, CDR2 YFSETQ. CDR3 nucleotide sequence: TGCGCCAGCAGCTTGTTCCCAGATAATTCACCCCTCCACTTT. Translation: CASSLFPDNSPLHF. Using reference TRBV5-1 and TRBJ1-6 for the parts outside the CDR3, the full variable domain is KAGVTQTPRYLIKTRGQQVTLSCSPISGHRSVSWYQQTPGQGLQFLFEYFSETQRNKGNFPGRFSGRQFSNSRSEMNVSTLELGDSALYLCASSLFPDNSPLHFGNGTRLTVT.